This TCR beta chain was obtained from a study of blood T cell repertoires in COVID-19. Study-wide background: Sites across the United States, Italy and Spain contributed samples from acute and convalescent COVID-19. T cells, B-cell-depleted T cells, or PBMCs supplied cDNA or gDNA.

Original methodology: It was from reference gene primer amplification that nucleated cell counts were estimated. Assay used: immunoSEQ multiplex PCR; TCRdb lists only in-frame clones, some missing. V and J calls and clone size come straight from that table; D and trimming were deduced from the DNA. The sample shows some 240,000 clones, around 83% of them seen only once. The germline V and J ends were trimmed by 1 base and 12 bases, with 10 bases remaining between them. The CDR3 consists of 12 residues. CDR1 MNHEY and CDR2 SVGEGT come from the germline V gene. Sequenced input: peripheral blood. The sequence was obtained from a woman between 40 and 50 years old who had recovered from COVID-19. The chain couples TRBV6-2 or TRBV6-3 to TRBJ2-1; D unclear. The CDR3 loop reads CASSYFSESQFF. The CDR3 DNA reads as TGTGCCAGCAGTTACTTCTCTGAGTCGCAGTTCTTC.